One sample yielded the 31 T cell receptor beta chains listed below, sequenced in a study of blood T cell repertoires in COVID-19 (dated by TCRdb to the early 2020s). Library preparation employed the immunoSEQ multiplex PCR assay. Entries here come from immuneACCESS through TCRdb and include only in-frame sequences with V and J called. Some clones fail to appear in such tables; in the studies checked, an unresolved V gene covers under half of the shortfall, and the cause of the remainder is unknown. The sample has roughly 80,000 clones on record, over 80% of them singletons. 4.5% to 7% of the sample is taken by the ten largest. Sequencing was performed on peripheral blood. Source of these receptors: a man aged 55 to 70 with active or convalescent COVID-19.

This clone is labeled as medium-sized. The gene calls are TRBV18 and TRBJ1-2; maybe TRBD1 (5 bases). Trimming pared 3 bases from V and 4 bases from J, leaving 12 bases between. Germline V gives CDR1 KGHSH, CDR2 LQKENI. This CDR3 spans 14 amino acids. CDR3 region: CASSPEQAVYGYTF. CDR3 DNA: TGTGCCAGCTCACCGGAACAGGCTGTCTATGGCTACACCTTC.

This clone was detected only once. The chain recombines TRBV6-5 with TRBJ1-1; the match to TRBD1 covers 8 bases. This CDR3 is 14 amino acids long. V trimming: 5 bases; J trimming: 4 bases; junction bases outside the gene matches: 6. Germline assignment: CDR1 MNHEY and CDR2 SVGAGI. The CDR3 DNA follows: TGTGCCAGCAGTAGGACAGGGTCGACCACTGAAGCTTTCTTT. Its translation: CASSRTGSTTEAFF.

The rearrangement joins TRBV7-9 to TRBJ1-6; 8 bases are a match to TRBD1. CDR3 length: 14 residues. V shed 5 bases and J 10 bases; nucleotides not matched to a gene: 7. Per germline, CDR1 SEHNR and CDR2 FQNEAQ (reference sequence). The CDR3 bases are TGTGCCAGCAGCGCACAGGGGGAGGGCTCACCCCTCCACTTT. It specifies CASSAQGEGSPLHF.

CDR3 sequence: CASSLMGQGPDTQYF. CDR3 DNA sequence: TGTGCCAGCAGCTTAATGGGACAGGGGCCAGATACGCAGTATTTT. The chain has TRBV7-9 and TRBJ2-3, with 10 bases matching TRBD1. Germline trimming cut 2 bases from V and 4 bases from J; bases unmatched to any gene: 3. Germline CDR1 reads SEHNR; CDR2 reads FQNEAQ (reference sequence). This CDR3 comprises 15 residues. Based on the CDR3 plus reference TRBV7-9 and TRBJ2-3, the full variable domain is DTGVSQNPRHKITKRGQNVTFRCDPISEHNRLYWYRQTLGQGPEFLTYFQNEAQLEKSRLLSDRFSAERPKGSFSTLEIQRTEQGDSAMYLCASSLMGQGPDTQYFGPGTRLTVL.

V usage is TRBV11-2 and J usage is TRBJ2-5, with 10 nucleotides matching TRBD2. CDR3 size: 14 residues. From germline, CDR1 is SGHAT and CDR2 FQNNGV. The ends lost 5 bases at V and 9 bases at J; junction bases unmatched: 9. CDR3 region: CASSIRTSGHPQYF. The CDR3 nucleotides are TGTGCCAGCAGCATCCGGACTAGCGGCCACCCCCAGTACTTC.

This clone was detected only once. This sequence joins TRBV5-3 and TRBJ1-5, with D maybe TRBD1 (6 bases). TRBV5-3 is an ORF for which the function is uncertain. The CDR3 runs 14 residues. Trimming pared 9 bases from V and 3 bases from J, leaving 16 bases between. The CDR3 DNA sequence: TGTGCCATACAGTGCAGGGGTCACAATCAGCCCCAGCATTTT. This gives the protein CAIQCRGHNQPQHF.

J is TRBJ2-1 and V is TRBV4-3, with TRBD2 matching over 9 bases. V lost 2 bases, J lost 6 bases, and 14 bases stayed unmatched. There are 18 residues in the CDR3. Germline V lookup: CDR1 LGHNA, CDR2 YSLEER. The CDR3 DNA follows: TGCGCCAGCAGCCAAAGGAACGGGTCGCGGGGGGGCGGCAATGAGCAGTTCTTC. This gives the protein CASSQRNGSRGGGNEQFF.

The chain recombines TRBV19 with TRBJ2-3, with 9 bases identical to TRBD1. Germline CDR1 reads LNHDA; CDR2 reads SQIVND (reference sequence). Trimming cost V 4 bases and J 5 bases; bases outside gene matches: 4. The CDR3 length is 14 residues. CDR3 amino acids: CASSKDRGLDTQYF. CDR3 in DNA: TGTGCCAGTAGTAAGGACAGGGGATTAGATACGCAGTATTTT.

The chain carries TRBV5-6 and TRBJ1-1; D may be TRBD1 (5 bases). V shed 2 bases and J shed 5 bases, with 19 bases lying between them. Germline assignment: CDR1 SGHDT and CDR2 YYEEEE. This CDR3 has 16 residues. The DNA of the CDR3 is TGTGCCAGCAGCTTACCGGGACTCCTGGTGGGTACTGAAGCTTTCTTT. It is translated as CASSLPGLLVGTEAFF.

The V gene is TRBV4-3, the J gene TRBJ1-6; no clear D. The V end was cut by 0 bases, the J end by 3 bases, with 21 bases between. This CDR3 spans 20 amino acids. Per germline, CDR1 LGHNA and CDR2 YSLEER. Here the CDR3 reads CASSQDQYRVGAFYNSPLHF. CDR3 coding DNA: TGCGCCAGCAGCCAAGATCAGTATAGAGTGGGAGCCTTCTATAATTCACCCCTCCACTTT.

This chain joins TRBV12-3 or TRBV12-4 and TRBJ1-1, with D unclear. The length of the CDR3 is 13 residues. Trimming took 4 bases from V and 0 from J, leaving 6 bases between them. The CDR3 reads CASSSQMNTEAFF. DNA of the CDR3: TGTGCCAGCAGTTCCCAGATGAACACTGAAGCTTTCTTT.

This CDR3 is CASSAAGAMYQETQYF. In DNA form, the CDR3 reads TGTGCCAGCAGCGCAGCGGGGGCTATGTACCAAGAGACCCAGTACTTC. The genes are TRBV14 and TRBJ2-5; 8 nucleotides line up with TRBD2. Per the germline V gene, CDR1 is SGHDN and CDR2 is FVKESK. The V segment lost 5 bases and the J segment 0 bases; nucleotides outside the gene matches: 8. The CDR3 is 16 amino acids.

This clone has a single count. This rearrangement joins TRBV6-2 or TRBV6-3 to TRBJ2-3; TRBD2 is a possible D gene (6 bases). Germline assignment: CDR1 MNHEY and CDR2 SVGEGT. Trimming shortened V by 3 bases and J by 0 bases, and 10 bases separated the two germline ends. The CDR3 runs to 15 residues. The CDR3 reads CASSYPGVSTDTQYF. For the CDR3, the DNA is TGTGCCAGCAGTTATCCGGGGGTCAGCACAGATACGCAGTATTTT.

This chain links TRBV7-9 with TRBJ2-7; a possible D gene is TRBD1 (7 bases). This CDR3 is built from 16 residues. The V gene lost 1 base and the J gene lost 2 bases, with 15 bases spanning the gap. Germline V CDR1 and CDR2: SEHNR, FQNEAQ (reference sequence). Here the CDR3 DNA reads TGTGCCAGCAGCTTAGTACGACAGGGAGGACCCTACGAGCAGTACTTC. This translates into CASSLVRQGGPYEQYF.

V usage is TRBV7-3 and J usage is TRBJ2-1; D not certain. Trimming stripped 2 bases from V and 9 bases from J, with 20 bases between. Germline V lookup: CDR1 SGHTA, CDR2 FQGTGA. This CDR3 comprises 16 residues. In DNA form, the CDR3 reads TGTGCCAGCAGCTTACTCCCTCGTGACCCTCCGGGTGAGCAGTTCTTC. It codes for CASSLLPRDPPGEQFF.

CDR3 in DNA: TGTGCCAGCAGCTTAGACGTTAGCGGAGCCGGGGAGCTGTTTTTT. As protein: CASSLDVSGAGELFF. This chain connects TRBV7-2 to TRBJ2-2; D is perhaps TRBD2 (6 bases). The CDR3 runs to 15 residues. V shed 1 base and J shed 6 bases, with 12 bases lying between them. From germline, CDR1 is SGHTA and CDR2 FQGNSA.

This clone was detected only once. The V and J genes are TRBV7-2 and TRBJ2-4, with 11 bases that match TRBD2. CDR3 length: 16 residues. Germline V gene sequence: CDR1 SGHTA, CDR2 FQGNSA. Trimming removed 1 base from V and 5 bases from J; junction bases left unmatched: 4. The CDR3 spells CASSLVLAGGQNIQYF. The CDR3 DNA is TGTGCCAGCAGCTTAGTGCTAGCGGGGGGACAAAACATTCAGTACTTC.

V is TRBV19 and J is TRBJ2-4; 7 bases agree with TRBD2. Unmatched junction bases numbered 12, after V lost 5 bases and J lost 2 bases. Germline lookup yields CDR1 LNHDA and CDR2 SQIVND (reference sequence). The CDR3 spans 17 residues. CDR3 bases: TGTGCCAGTAGTCCCCAAGGACTAGAATCTACCAAAAACATTCAGTACTTC. Protein: CASSPQGLESTKNIQYF.

The gene calls are TRBV10-3 and TRBJ2-3; 15 nucleotides line up with TRBD2. Unmatched junction bases numbered 12, after V lost 6 bases and J lost 2 bases. The CDR3 contains 19 residues. Per germline, CDR1 ENHRY and CDR2 SYGVKD. The CDR3, as DNA: TGTGCCATCAGGACCGGGACTAGCGGGGGGACCACACCCACAGATACGCAGTATTTT. Residues: CAIRTGTSGGTTPTDTQYF.

V usage is TRBV10-3 and J usage is TRBJ2-2; tentatively, D is TRBD2 (5 bases). Germline CDR1 ENHRY, CDR2 SYGVKD. This CDR3 contains 15 residues. The V end lost 10 bases, the J end lost 1 base, and 16 bases lay between the germline ends. Here the CDR3 reads CATDPLGGNTGELFF. The CDR3 DNA reads as TGTGCCACTGACCCCCTCGGAGGGAACACCGGGGAGCTGTTTTTT.

The DNA for the CDR3 is TGTGCCAGCAGTCATACACCAAACACTGAAGCTTTCTTT. Residues: CASSHTPNTEAFF. The V and J genes are TRBV5-4 and TRBJ1-1; no definite D call. This CDR3 region has 13 residues. V shed 5 bases and J shed 2 bases, with 10 bases lying between them. Germline V gene lookup returns CDR1 SGHNT and CDR2 YYREEE (reference sequence).

CDR3 loop: CASSTLTGHVTDTQYF. CDR3 nucleotide sequence: TGTGCCAGCAGCACCCTGACAGGGCATGTCACAGATACGCAGTATTTT. The chain uses TRBV11-3 and TRBJ2-3; 7 bases align to TRBD1. V lost 5 bases to trimming and J lost 2 bases; unmatched junction nucleotides: 10. Germline loops: CDR1 SGHNT, CDR2 YENEEA. The CDR3 spans 16 residues.

The V and J genes are TRBV10-3 and TRBJ2-1; 8 nucleotides match TRBD2. The ends lost 6 bases at V and 3 bases at J; junction bases unmatched: 10. The CDR3 is 16 amino acids. Germline CDR1 is ENHRY and CDR2 is SYGVKD. CDR3 in amino acids: CAISQSHGGVYNEQFF. CDR3 DNA: TGTGCCATCAGCCAATCCCACGGGGGGGTCTACAATGAGCAGTTCTTC.

The chain uses TRBV3-1 (or the pseudogene TRBV3-2) and TRBJ1-1; D perhaps matches TRBD1 (5 bases). V lost 1 base and J 4 bases, leaving 13 bases between the germline ends. CDR3 length: 15 amino acids. Germline assignment: CDR1 LGHDT and CDR2 YNNKEL (reference sequence). CDR3 sequence (DNA): TGTGCCAGCAGCCAAGGAACAGGTTTAATCACTGAAGCTTTCTTT. It translates to CASSQGTGLITEAFF.

The CDR3 protein is CASSIVGTSEGDTQYF. The CDR3 DNA follows: TGTGCCAGCAGCATAGTAGGGACTAGTGAGGGGGATACGCAGTATTTT. The V call is TRBV7-2, the J call TRBJ2-3, with 8 bases that match TRBD2. This CDR3 has 16 amino acids. The V segment lost 5 bases and the J segment 6 bases; nucleotides outside the gene matches: 13. The germline V gene encodes CDR1 SGHTA and CDR2 FQGNSA.

The rearrangement links TRBV5-1 to TRBJ1-4; D call uncertain. The CDR3 runs to 14 residues. The V end lost 5 bases, the J end lost 0 bases, and 8 bases lay between the germline ends. In germline, CDR1 is SGHRS, CDR2 YFSETQ. This CDR3 is CASRGETTNEKLFF. In DNA, the CDR3 is TGCGCCAGCAGGGGAGAGACAACTAATGAAAAACTGTTTTTT.

The chain uses TRBV4-2 and TRBJ2-3, with TRBD1 matching 7 bases. Per the germline V gene, CDR1 is LGHNA and CDR2 is YNFKEQ. Trimming cost V 0 bases and J 4 bases; bases outside gene matches: 7. CDR3 length equals 16 residues. The CDR3: CASSQDRGQGADTQYF. CDR3 DNA: TGTGCCAGCAGCCAAGATAGGGGGCAGGGGGCAGATACGCAGTATTTT.

The gene calls are TRBV2 and TRBJ1-3, with TRBD1 matching over 10 bases. Germline loops: CDR1 SNHLY, CDR2 FYNNEI. The length of the CDR3 is 14 residues. V trimming: 11 bases; J trimming: 6 bases; junction bases outside the gene matches: 10. CDR3 bases: TGTGCCGGCGCCGGGACAGGGGTAGCAAACACCATATATTTT. Protein sequence: CAGAGTGVANTIYF. The full variable domain, with the rest looked up from reference TRBV2 and TRBJ1-3, is EPEVTQTPSHQVTQMGQEVILRCVPISNHLYFYWYRQILGQKVEFLVSFYNNEISEKSEIFDDQFSVERPDGSNFTLKIRSTKLEDSAMYFCAGAGTGVANTIYFGEGSWLTVV.

This clone was recorded once. The chain employs TRBV2 and TRBJ2-4; D possibly corresponds to TRBD1 (5 bases). Germline assignment: CDR1 SNHLY and CDR2 FYNNEI. V dropped 8 bases and J dropped 4 bases, with 12 bases sitting between them. This CDR3 has 13 residues. The CDR3 here is CASFDSLKNIQYF. The CDR3 nucleotides are TGTGCCAGCTTCGACAGTCTAAAAAACATTCAGTACTTC.

This clone was observed a single time. V and J are TRBV11-2 and TRBJ1-1; no clear D gene. Trimming took off 4 bases at V and 1 base at J, with 13 bases between the two ends. CDR1 SGHAT and CDR2 FQNNGV come from the germline V gene. The CDR3 contains 15 residues. In DNA form, the CDR3 reads TGTGCCAGCAGCTCTAGGGAGCGGGCGAACACTGAAGCTTTCTTT. Amino acid sequence: CASSSRERANTEAFF.

The rearrangement joins TRBV7-8 to TRBJ1-1; 8 nucleotides match TRBD1. Germline CDR1 and CDR2: SGHVS and FQNEAQ. J was trimmed by 5 bases and V by 1 base; bases with no gene match: 6. The length of the CDR3 is 15 residues. Here the CDR3 reads CASSLVLTGGTEAFF. CDR3 in DNA: TGTGCCAGCAGCTTAGTCCTAACAGGGGGGACTGAAGCTTTCTTT.